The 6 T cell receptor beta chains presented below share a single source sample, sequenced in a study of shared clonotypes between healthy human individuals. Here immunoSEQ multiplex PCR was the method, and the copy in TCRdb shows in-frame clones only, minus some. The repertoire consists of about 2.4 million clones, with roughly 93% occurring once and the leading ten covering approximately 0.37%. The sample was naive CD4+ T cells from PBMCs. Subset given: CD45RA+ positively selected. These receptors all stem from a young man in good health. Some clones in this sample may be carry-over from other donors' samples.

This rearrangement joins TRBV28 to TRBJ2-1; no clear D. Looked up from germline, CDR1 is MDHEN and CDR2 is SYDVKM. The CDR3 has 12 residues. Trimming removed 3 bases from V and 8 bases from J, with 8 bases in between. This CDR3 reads CASSFLAYEQFF. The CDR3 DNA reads TGTGCCAGCAGTTTCTTGGCCTATGAGCAGTTCTTC.

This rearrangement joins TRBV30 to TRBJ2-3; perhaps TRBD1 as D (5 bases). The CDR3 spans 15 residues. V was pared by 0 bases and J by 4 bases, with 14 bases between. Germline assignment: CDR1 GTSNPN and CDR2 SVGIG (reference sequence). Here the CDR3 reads CAWSVLGRDSDTQYF. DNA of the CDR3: TGTGCCTGGAGTGTACTCGGCAGGGATTCAGATACGCAGTATTTT.

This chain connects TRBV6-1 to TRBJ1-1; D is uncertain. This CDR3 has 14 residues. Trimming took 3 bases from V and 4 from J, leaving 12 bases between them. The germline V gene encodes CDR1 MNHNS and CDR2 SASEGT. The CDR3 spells CASSERAVGTEAFF. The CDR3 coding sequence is TGTGCCAGCAGTGAGAGGGCCGTTGGCACTGAAGCTTTCTTT.

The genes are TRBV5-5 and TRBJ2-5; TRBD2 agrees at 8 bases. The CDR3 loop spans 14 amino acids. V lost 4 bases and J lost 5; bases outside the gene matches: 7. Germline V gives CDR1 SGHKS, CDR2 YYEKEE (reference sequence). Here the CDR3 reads CASSGGLDAETQYF. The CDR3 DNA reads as TGTGCCAGCAGCGGGGGACTAGATGCGGAGACCCAGTACTTC.

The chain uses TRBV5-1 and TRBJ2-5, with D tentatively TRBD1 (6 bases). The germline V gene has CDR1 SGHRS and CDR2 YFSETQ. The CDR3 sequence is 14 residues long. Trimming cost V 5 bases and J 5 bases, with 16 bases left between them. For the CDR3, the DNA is TGCGCCAGCAGTCAGGGGTCGTTCAGGGAGACCCAGTACTTC. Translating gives CASSQGSFRETQYF. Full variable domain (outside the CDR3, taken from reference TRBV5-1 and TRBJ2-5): KAGVTQTPRYLIKTRGQQVTLSCSPISGHRSVSWYQQTPGQGLQFLFEYFSETQRNKGNFPGRFSGRQFSNSRSEMNVSTLELGDSALYLCASSQGSFRETQYFGPGTRLLVL.

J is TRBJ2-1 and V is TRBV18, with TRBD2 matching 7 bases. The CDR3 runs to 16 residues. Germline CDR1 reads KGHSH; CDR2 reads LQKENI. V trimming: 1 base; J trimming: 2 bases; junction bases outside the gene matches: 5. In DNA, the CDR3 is TGTGCCAGCTCACCACTCGGGGGGTTAACCTACAATGAGCAGTTCTTC. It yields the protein CASSPLGGLTYNEQFF.